A single T cell receptor beta chain is shown here with its context. The sample holds many counts of this clonotype. Its antigen target is currently unknown. No clone much larger than this one lies a single base away; base qualities are absent. V and J are trimmed by 4 bases and 7 bases, and the gene matches miss 6 bases of the junction. The CDR3 numbers 13 residues from cysteine through phenylalanine. Kept here is only the CDR3 DNA, which spans 39 bases and is read in frame from base 1. As encoded in the germline V gene, CDR1 is MNHEY while CDR2 is SVGAGI. cDNA synthesis used template-switch 5'RACE with a primer carrying a 10-nucleotide random unique molecular identifier tagging each TCR transcript. Over 160 million TCR-beta sequences, covering 15-18 subjects, were produced in each sequencing run. The RNeasy kit was used to extract total RNA. The KAPA Real-time Library Amplification kit was used to amplify TCR-beta VDJ regions with primers for the TCR constant region and the 5'RACE anchor. Sample indexes and Illumina adaptors were added in a first PCR, after which library yield was increased in a second PCR. After purification with Ampure beads, the TCR product of roughly 650 bp was size-selected on a 2% E-gel SizeSelection system. Before pooling, library quality was checked on a Bioanalyzer, concentration was measured with Qubit, and libraries were quantified with the Kapa Library Quantification kit. An Illumina HiSeq 2500 was used to sequence the libraries paired-end at 2 x 150 bp. To increase sequence diversity, about 25-31% phiX was spiked into each library pool. The study's processing was this. Quality-filtered reads were processed with the UMI-based MiGEC pipeline, which removed over 75% of raw TCR sequences during error correction. VDJ genes were aligned to IMGT germline references, and clonotypes were defined by unique CDR3 amino acid sequence plus V-J genes. Clonal expansion, Shannon diversity, and CDR3 relatedness (CalcPairwiseDistances, ClusterSamples) were evaluated with VDJtools, and phylogenetic trees were built with CLCbio workbench. Clones with at least 8 unique UMIs were defined as expanded, with this threshold being based on coefficient-of-variation modelling across technical triplicates. The public reads were run again by TCRdb, first through fastp at Q25 and then through MiXCR, and only productive beta chains were kept. Here each entry gathers all rows of one CDR3 protein and keeps the most common genes and DNA. The V and J calls were not made by the authors but by TCRdb's processing. The sample records 45,000 to 55,000 distinct CDR3 sequences, 10% of which are singletons. 20% to 25% of the sample rests with the top ten.

These data are taken from a study of neurological immune-mediated disorders (dated by TCRdb to between 2017 and 2020). In terms of the full investigation: Peripheral blood TCR-beta repertoires from patients with HTLV-I-associated myelopathy (HAM/TSP), patients with multiple sclerosis, and healthy controls were compared in the study using UMI-based sequencing. The cohort included some 68 subjects: roughly 15 with HAM/TSP, about 34 with multiple sclerosis, and approximately 20 healthy controls. Alongside PBMC samples, the set of about 97 TCR-beta libraries contained longitudinal samples, technical triplicates, and paired CD4+ and CD8+ T-cell subsets that had been sorted.

The paper's findings and limits, for the study overall: Expanded clones from different subjects shared no identical CDR3 amino acid sequences, which suggests that TCR-beta repertoires were private in all groups. TCR clonal expansion was greatest in HAM/TSP patients and smallest in MS patients, who ranked below even healthy controls.

Unsorted PBMC libraries were generated from 2 million PBMCs stored in RNAlater at -80 °C until RNA extraction. Peripheral blood was subjected to Ficoll-Hypaque density gradient centrifugation to isolate PBMCs, which were then cryopreserved in liquid nitrogen. The origin of this receptor is a woman aged 40 to 50 with HTLV-1-associated myelopathy (HAM/TSP). The V and J genes are TRBV6-5 and TRBJ1-2, and 7 junction bases match TRBD1. Sequencing was performed on PBMCs. The CDR3 sequence is CASSSSDRVGYTF. The nucleotides are TGTGCCAGCAGTTCCTCTGACAGGGTTGGCTACACCTTC.